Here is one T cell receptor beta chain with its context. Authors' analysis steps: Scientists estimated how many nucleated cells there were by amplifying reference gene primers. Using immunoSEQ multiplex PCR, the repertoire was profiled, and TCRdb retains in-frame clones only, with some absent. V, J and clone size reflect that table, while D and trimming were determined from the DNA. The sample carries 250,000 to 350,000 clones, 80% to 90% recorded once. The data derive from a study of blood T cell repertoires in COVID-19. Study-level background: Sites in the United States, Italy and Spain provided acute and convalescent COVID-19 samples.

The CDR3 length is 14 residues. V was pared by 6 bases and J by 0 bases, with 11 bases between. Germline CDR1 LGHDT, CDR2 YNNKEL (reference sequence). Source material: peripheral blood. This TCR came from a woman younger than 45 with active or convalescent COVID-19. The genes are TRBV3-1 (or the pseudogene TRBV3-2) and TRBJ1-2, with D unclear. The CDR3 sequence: CASRLNTANYGYTF. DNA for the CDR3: TGTGCCAGCAGACTTAACACAGCTAACTATGGCTACACCTTC.